Following are 20 T cell receptor beta chains from one sample sequenced in a study of early T cells in non-severe SARS-CoV-2 infection. TCRdb processed the 5' RACE reads anew with MiXCR; each CDR3 protein has one entry. Here the sample spans 65,000 to 95,000 distinct CDR3 sequences, about 16% being singletons. Sequencing was done on a sample of whole blood. These receptors came from an adult who was a healthcare worker with PCR-confirmed SARS-CoV-2 infection or an uninfected control (not recorded which).

The chain's CDR3 is CAWNLQGRFGGYTF. In nucleotides, the CDR3 is TGTGCCTGGAACCTACAGGGGCGGTTCGGAGGCTACACCTTC. V gene TRBV30 combines with J gene TRBJ1-2, with TRBD1 identical over 7 bases. In germline, CDR1 is GTSNPN, CDR2 SVGIG (reference sequence). Unmatched junction bases numbered 13, after V lost 4 bases and J lost 8 bases. This CDR3 spans 14 amino acids.

The chain couples TRBV5-1 to TRBJ1-1; 9 positions match TRBD1. CDR3 length equals 13 residues. Germline-derived CDR1 and CDR2 are SGHRS and YFSETQ. V lost 4 bases, J lost 4 bases, and 2 bases stayed unmatched. The CDR3 sequence: CASSTGQGTEAFF. CDR3 bases: TGCGCCAGCAGCACGGGACAGGGCACTGAAGCTTTCTTT.

To note about this clonotype: The junction departs from the called germline gene at one end, perhaps through a read error. As DNA, the CDR3 is TGTGCCAGCGGTTATCGTGGGACAGGGGAGTACGAGCAGTACTTC. It translates to CASGYRGTGEYEQYF. The V gene is TRBV6-5, the J gene TRBJ2-7, with 10 bases identical to TRBD1. Germline V gives CDR1 MNHEY, CDR2 SVGAGI. CDR3 size: 15 residues.

This clonotype was recorded a few times. The chain recombines TRBV3-2 with TRBJ2-5; the D call of TRBD2 is as the table states it, not checked on the DNA. TRBV3-2 is a pseudogene. This CDR3 has 16 amino acids. The CDR3 DNA sequence: TGTGCCAGCAGCCAAGTGGGCGCGGGAGGTCAAGAGACCCAGTACTTC. Protein sequence: CASSQVGAGGQETQYF.

This clonotype was observed a handful of times. This sequence joins TRBV7-9 and TRBJ2-7, with D unclear. There are 12 residues in the CDR3. Trimming stripped 1 base from V and 5 bases from J, with 6 bases between. Germline V gene lookup returns CDR1 SEHNR and CDR2 FQNEAQ (reference sequence). CDR3 sequence: CASSLGVHEQYF. In DNA form, the CDR3 reads TGTGCCAGCAGCTTAGGAGTCCACGAGCAGTACTTC.

The CDR3 sequence is CASSATGGNSPLHF. The CDR3 DNA sequence: TGTGCCAGCTCAGCGACAGGGGGCAATTCACCCCTCCACTTT. The chain recombines TRBV18 with TRBJ1-6, with 10 bases identical to TRBD1. CDR1 KGHSH and CDR2 LQKENI come from the germline V gene. This CDR3 spans 14 amino acids. Trimming took 5 bases from V and 7 from J; bases not matched to a gene: 2.

The J gene is TRBJ2-1, the V gene TRBV20-1; 8 bases are a match to TRBD2. The germline V gene encodes CDR1 DFQATT and CDR2 SNEGSKA (reference sequence). V lost 3 bases, J lost 9 bases, and 19 bases stayed unmatched. There are 17 residues in the CDR3. The CDR3 loop reads CSARAPRGSGGLVEQFF. The CDR3 DNA follows: TGCAGTGCTAGGGCCCCCCGGGGCAGCGGGGGCTTGGTTGAGCAGTTCTTC.

This chain uses TRBV6-2 or TRBV6-3 with TRBJ2-1, with D hard to call. V was cut by 2 bases and J by 3 bases, with 8 bases left in between. This CDR3 contains 14 residues. Per germline, CDR1 MNHEY and CDR2 SVGEGT. The CDR3 nucleotides are TGTGCCAGCAGTTACCTTGGCCTCTACAATGAGCAGTTCTTC. Amino acid sequence: CASSYLGLYNEQFF.

This clonotype has a count of ten or more. This chain joins TRBV25-1 and TRBJ2-6, with D uncertain. The CDR3 length is 13 residues. Germline-derived CDR1 and CDR2 are MGHDK and SYGVNS. Trimming stripped 7 bases from V and 0 bases from J, with 4 bases between. The CDR3 loop is CASTPSGANVLTF. CDR3 bases: TGTGCCAGCACCCCCTCTGGGGCCAACGTCCTGACTTTC.

The V gene is TRBV7-7, the J gene TRBJ2-6; TRBD1 matches 8 bases. Germline CDR1 and CDR2: SSHAT and FNYEAQ (reference sequence). This CDR3 has 15 residues. CDR3 sequence reads: CASRDRCSGANVLTF. CDR3 bases: TGTGCTAGTCGGGACAGGTGCTCTGGGGCCAACGTCCTGACTTTC.

This clonotype has ten or more counts. DNA for the CDR3: TGTGCCAGCAGCCTGACAGCTAGCGGGGAGTACGAGCAGTACTTC. Translation: CASSLTASGEYEQYF. The rearrangement joins TRBV7-9 to TRBJ2-7, with 9 bases fitting TRBD2. The CDR3 spans 15 residues. CDR1 SEHNR and CDR2 FQNEAQ come from the germline V gene (reference sequence). V lost 5 bases and J lost 4; bases outside the gene matches: 9. Drawing the rest from reference TRBV7-9 and TRBJ2-7, the complete variable domain is DTGVSQNPRHKITKRGQNVTFRCDPISEHNRLYWYRQTLGQGPEFLTYFQNEAQLEKSRLLSDRFSAERPKGSFSTLEIQRTEQGDSAMYLCASSLTASGEYEQYFGPGTRLTVT.

The chain links TRBV11-2 to TRBJ2-7; possibly TRBD2 for D (5 bases). V gave up 6 bases and J gave up 6 bases, with 12 bases separating them. Germline V gene sequence: CDR1 SGHAT, CDR2 FQNNGV. The CDR3 is made up of 12 amino acids. The CDR3 here is CASSLRASEQYF. The CDR3 region has the DNA TGTGCCAGCAGTCTGAGGGCCTCCGAGCAGTACTTC.

V is TRBV20-1 and J is TRBJ2-3; 11 positions agree with TRBD2. The ends lost 3 bases at V and 6 bases at J; junction bases unmatched: 11. CDR3 length equals 16 residues. Germline CDR1 and CDR2: DFQATT and SNEGSKA (reference sequence). This CDR3 is CSARSPVAGGTDTQYF. Here the CDR3 DNA reads TGCAGTGCTAGGTCCCCTGTAGCGGGGGGGACGGATACGCAGTATTTT.

CDR3 DNA: TGCAGCGTCACGGGCTCCTCTGGGACAGACGAGCAGTACTTC. It encodes CSVTGSSGTDEQYF. The chain has TRBV29-1 and TRBJ2-7; 7 bases match TRBD1. V shed 6 bases and J 5 bases; nucleotides not matched to a gene: 13. This CDR3 is built from 14 residues. Germline loops: CDR1 SQVTM, CDR2 ANQGSEA.

The rearrangement joins TRBV2 to TRBJ2-2; TRBD1 matches at 8 bases. From germline, CDR1 is SNHLY and CDR2 FYNNEI. V lost 4 bases, J lost 5 bases, and 9 bases stayed unmatched. The CDR3 has 16 residues. The chain's CDR3 is CASSGSGGWVTGELFF. The DNA of the CDR3 is TGTGCCAGCAGTGGATCAGGGGGCTGGGTGACCGGGGAGCTGTTTTTT.

The V and J genes are TRBV24-1 and TRBJ2-1; no clear D. The CDR3 is 13 residues long. The germline V and J ends were trimmed by 4 bases and 8 bases, with 11 bases remaining between them. Germline V gives CDR1 KGHDR, CDR2 SFDVKD. CDR3 protein: CATSDGNRHEQFF. DNA for the CDR3: TGTGCCACCAGTGACGGAAATAGGCATGAGCAGTTCTTC.

V and J are TRBV5-1 and TRBJ2-5; D possibly matches TRBD1 or TRBD2 (5 bases each). Germline CDR1 reads SGHRS; CDR2 reads YFSETQ. V lost 1 base and J 1 base, leaving 8 bases between the germline ends. The CDR3 consists of 14 residues. The CDR3 sequence is CASSLKGSQETQYF. Written as DNA, the CDR3 is TGCGCCAGCAGCTTGAAGGGGAGCCAAGAGACCCAGTACTTC.

J is TRBJ1-1 and V is TRBV10-1; D uncertain. V gave up 4 bases and J gave up 8 bases, with 8 bases separating them. The V gene's germline CDR1 is WNHNN and CDR2 SYGVQD (reference sequence). The CDR3 is made up of 11 amino acids. The CDR3 spells CASSVPGEAFF. CDR3 nucleotide sequence: TGCGCCAGCAGTGTTCCAGGAGAAGCTTTCTTT.

This chain connects TRBV11-2 to TRBJ2-3; TRBD2 aligns across 8 bases. The CDR3 is 16 residues long. The ends lost 4 bases at V and 3 bases at J; junction bases unmatched: 9. Germline-derived CDR1 and CDR2 are SGHAT and FQNNGV. The CDR3 DNA is TGTGCCAGCAGCTCCCCCAGCGGGGGATATACAGATACGCAGTATTTT. Amino acid sequence: CASSSPSGGYTDTQYF.

The chain employs TRBV12-2 and TRBJ2-3; TRBD2 reflects the table's D call only, with no check against the DNA. TRBV12-2 is tagged as a pseudogene. The CDR3 loop spans 10 amino acids. The CDR3 bases are TGTGCAAGTCGCGCTACTCGGGAGGGATTT. It translates to CASRATREGF.